Described below is a single T cell receptor (beta chain) sequence and its context. Its target antigen remains unknown. The record has no base qualities; no much larger clone is one base away. Other DNA sequences in this specimen translate into the identical CDR3. Donors were healthy HIV-negative adults with no recently reported acute infections or vaccinations. All donors were Caucasian adults living in Nashville, Tennessee, USA. CD4+ T cells were enriched by magnetic negative selection; naive cells were then positively selected on CD45RA, and the negative fraction formed the memory subset. After blood collection by leukapheresis, PBMCs were isolated using Ficoll-Histopaque density gradient centrifugation and then cryopreserved in the vapor phase of liquid nitrogen. Analytical flow cytometry was used to check the purity and quantity of every magnetically sorted T cell population. Genomic DNA was isolated from each sorted fraction and quantified by UV absorbance on a Nanodrop 2000c.

These data originate in a study of shared clonotypes between healthy human individuals (dated by TCRdb to 2018 to 2020). About the full investigation: A few men and a couple of women, aged 18 to 49 years, made up the cohort. Different laboratories and diverse techniques were used to prepare libraries and sequence TCR repertoires, to increase sequencing depth and limit assay-specific biases. Each donor's leukapheresis produced roughly between about 0.9 and 9.5 billion PBMCs. For each donor, three plates each were used for CD4 naive and CD4 memory, two plates were used for CD8 naive, and one plate was used for CD8 memory. Blood TCR repertoires of roughly 5 healthy adults were deeply sequenced to estimate repertoire size and the extent of clonotype sharing between individuals. Beyond this particular receptor, the publication reports: Naive subsets generally had larger estimated clonotype richness than memory subsets did. Only blood was sampled, and tissue TCR repertoires likely differ from those in blood. Because the study included only a small number of donors, the genetic and exposure-history diversity represented was limited. Across four donors, about 5.2% of naive CD4, 3.5% of naive CD8, approximately 2.5% of memory CD4, and under 0.45% of memory CD8 clonotypes were shared. Compared with non-shared clonotypes, the clonotypes found in all four sorted-subset donors had higher generation probabilities. Incomplete sequencing was indicated by rarefaction of sorted-subset datasets, despite the large sequencing depth. Based on pairwise subsampling, the degree of clonotype sharing among donors was expected to be affected by sequencing depth.

Using the deep immunoSEQ assay, multiplex PCR amplified TCR CDR3 regions from genomic DNA. Extracted genomic DNA from each cell subset was distributed evenly across all wells of several immunoSEQ 96-well plates, and each plate was treated as a replicate. For sorted subsets, around 200 ng genomic DNA, equal to some 30,000 T cell genomes, was loaded into each replicate PCR. The purified libraries were quantified using a Qubit 3.0 fluorometer, sized with a Bioanalyzer 2100, and then quantified again using the KAPA Library Quantification kit. Every immunoSEQ 96-well plate was sequenced on a separate single-read 150-cycle Illumina NextSeq 550 flow cell. The original methods were these. Because only junctional sequences without quality scores were contained in the immunoSEQ output, filtering matching that applied to full-length reads could not be performed. To assign V/J genes and CDR3, sequences were annotated against IMGT germline references using PyIR, a Python wrapper for IgBLAST v1.9. Any read was removed if the V/J assignment was weak (E-value above 1e-6), the CDR3 was missing, or the read contained stop codons, out-of-frame junctions, or ambiguous translated residues. V3J clonotypes were defined as sequences sharing the same inferred V gene, J gene, and CDR3 amino acid sequence. To compute the percentage overlap between repertoires, the number of shared unique clonotypes was divided by the size of the smaller repertoire. Repertoire richness was assessed with RTK rarefaction, the Chao1 estimator, and Recon v2.1 estimates of unobserved clonotypes. OLGA was used to compute generation probabilities for all TCRbeta clonotypes that the gDNA method yielded from a few donors. TCRdb carries this immuneACCESS record with in-frame sequences only. Its versions omit some clonotypes, under half of them owing to an unresolved V gene in the studies checked, with the rest unexplained. V and J calls and clone size are given by that table; D and trimming were obtained from the DNA. This sample lists about 1.4 million clones; approximately 96% were detected once. The ten most abundant clones make up roughly 1.2% of the sample.

The TCR comes from a man younger than 40 in good health. Sequencing was carried out using naive CD4+ T cells sorted from blood. This sample's cell subset or site label indicates: CD45RA+ positively selected.

The bases are TGTGCCAGCTCACCAGGTGGCGAGACCCAGTACTTC. This codes for CASSPGGETQYF. The sequence is built from TRBV18 and TRBJ2-5, with the D gene not confidently named. Including the terminal cysteine and phenylalanine, the CDR3 comprises 12 residues. Of all the DNA, just the CDR3 is kept, 36 bases in frame from base 1. CDR1 and CDR2 (KGHSH, LQKENI) derive from the germline V gene. At the junction V is shortened by 2 bases and J by 5 bases, with 6 bases in between.